The 22 T cell receptor beta chains given below trace back to one sample, sequenced in a study of T cell repertoires in cytomegalovirus infection. TCRdb processed the reads anew with MiXCR; each CDR3 protein has one entry. The sample includes more than 250,000 distinct CDR3 sequences, 12% to 15% of them seen just once. Source material: PBMCs. These receptors were collected from a human donor in good health (CMV status not recorded). Some clones in this sample may be carry-over from other donors' samples.

This clonotype was seen ten or more times. The V and J genes are TRBV29-1 and TRBJ1-4; no definite D call. V lost 5 bases to trimming and J lost 0 bases, with 4 bases between them. Germline V lookup: CDR1 SQVTM, CDR2 ANQGSEA. This CDR3 spans 12 amino acids. CDR3: CSVTATNEKLFF. CDR3 sequence (DNA): TGCAGCGTTACAGCAACTAATGAAAAACTGTTTTTT.

The chain links TRBV19 to TRBJ2-3; D remains ambiguous. V lost 7 bases, J lost 6 bases, and 17 bases lay in between. Germline V gene data show CDR1 as LNHDA and CDR2 as SQIVND (reference sequence). The CDR3 extends over 14 amino acids. CDR3: CASTTGEVWDTQYF. CDR3 coding DNA: TGTGCCAGTACTACCGGCGAAGTATGGGATACGCAGTATTTT.

A few counts support this clonotype. The chain uses TRBV6-6 and TRBJ2-5; TRBD2 agrees at 8 bases. Germline-derived CDR1 and CDR2 are MNHNY and SVGAGI (reference sequence). This CDR3 comprises 15 residues. The V and J ends lost 7 bases and 2 bases, in that order; junction bases with no gene match: 9. The CDR3 nucleotides are TGTGCCAGCAAGGGAATTAGCGGGGCACAAGAGACCCAGTACTTC. Protein sequence: CASKGISGAQETQYF.

This clonotype has a handful of counts. Here the CDR3 reads CASSEARGNEQFF. CDR3 sequence (DNA): TGTGCCAGCAGTGAGGCTCGGGGCAATGAGCAGTTCTTC. The chain joins TRBV6-2 or TRBV6-3 to TRBJ2-1; D might be TRBD2 (5 bases). Looked up from germline, CDR1 is MNHEY and CDR2 is SVGEGT. The CDR3 is 13 residues long. Trimming pared 5 bases from V and 6 bases from J, leaving 11 bases between.

J is TRBJ2-7 and V is TRBV7-4, with D perhaps given as TRBD1 or TRBD2 (5 bases each). CDR3 length: 16 amino acids. Trimming cost V 3 bases and J 7 bases, with 22 bases left between them. CDR1 SGHVT and CDR2 SQSDAQ come from the germline V gene. The CDR3 loop is CASSLIPNSDTREQYF. The CDR3 nucleotides read TGTGCCAGCAGCTTGATTCCCAATTCGGACACTAGGGAGCAGTACTTC.

This clonotype was recorded at least ten times. J is TRBJ2-2 and V is TRBV7-2; D is perhaps TRBD2 (5 bases). The CDR3 sequence is 15 residues long. Per germline, CDR1 SGHTA and CDR2 FQGNSA. Trimming took 6 bases from V and 0 from J, leaving 11 bases between them. The CDR3, as DNA: TGTGCCAGCAGGGGCGGACTGACGAACACCGGGGAGCTGTTTTTT. Protein sequence: CASRGGLTNTGELFF.

The gene calls are TRBV13 and TRBJ2-3, with 9 bases lining up with TRBD2. The V and J ends lost 8 bases and 2 bases, in that order; junction bases with no gene match: 5. The CDR3 sequence is 14 residues long. In germline, CDR1 is PRHDT, CDR2 FYEKMQ (reference sequence). CDR3 in DNA: TGTGCCAGCGCCGGCGGGGGGGCCACAGATACGCAGTATTTT. Amino acids: CASAGGGATDTQYF.

This clonotype was observed once. This may be a read error: a much more frequent sequence differs by one nucleotide. The chain uses TRBV7-8 and TRBJ1-5; 9 bases map to TRBD1. Germline CDR1 SGHVS, CDR2 FQNEAQ. This CDR3 contains 16 residues. CDR3 region: CASSPRTTGGKQPQHF. CDR3 DNA: TGTGCCAGCAGCCCTAGGACCACAGGGGGCAAACAGCCCCAGCATTTT.

This clonotype was detected ten times or more. The J gene is TRBJ2-1, the V gene TRBV5-1, with 10 nucleotides matching TRBD1. CDR1 SGHRS and CDR2 YFSETQ come from the germline V gene. The CDR3 is 14 amino acids. After removal of 3 bases from V and 15 bases from J, the junction contained 12 bases not matched to a gene. CDR3 coding DNA: TGCGCCAGCAGCTCTATGGGACAGGGGAAGACTGCGTTCTTC. This sequence encodes CASSSMGQGKTAFF.

This clonotype was picked up many times. The V call is TRBV7-2, the J call TRBJ2-5; D call uncertain. This CDR3 region has 15 residues. The germline V gene encodes CDR1 SGHTA and CDR2 FQGNSA. Between the trimmed V and J ends, which lost 4 bases and 5 bases, there was a span of 17 bases. This CDR3 reads CASSSGDLGWETQYF. The CDR3 DNA is TGTGCCAGCAGCTCCGGCGACTTGGGATGGGAGACCCAGTACTTC.

This chain links TRBV28 with TRBJ2-3; perhaps TRBD1 as D (6 bases). Looked up from germline, CDR1 is MDHEN and CDR2 is SYDVKM. The V gene lost 5 bases and the J gene lost 2 bases, with 14 bases spanning the gap. This CDR3 contains 15 residues. The CDR3 DNA is TGTGCCAGCAGTCTCCCGCAGGGGTCCACAGATACGCAGTATTTT. This translates into CASSLPQGSTDTQYF.

In its sample, this clonotype was seen many times. The chain uses TRBV28 and TRBJ2-3; 9 nucleotides match TRBD1. The V gene's germline CDR1 is MDHEN and CDR2 SYDVKM. V was pared by 6 bases and J by 4 bases, with 5 bases of the junction left unmatched. The CDR3 spans 14 residues. The chain's CDR3 is CASSRDRVADTQYF. Written as DNA, the CDR3 is TGTGCCAGCAGCCGGGACAGGGTGGCAGATACGCAGTATTTT.

This clonotype was seen repeatedly, ten times or more. The genes are TRBV7-2 and TRBJ1-2, with D perhaps TRBD1 (5 bases). Germline values: CDR1 SGHTA, CDR2 FQGNSA. CDR3 length: 14 amino acids. The V gene lost 5 bases and the J gene lost 6 bases, with 16 bases spanning the gap. CDR3 bases: TGTGCCAGCAGCCCCGGGACCTATAGGAATGGCTACACCTTC. Translation gives CASSPGTYRNGYTF.

This clonotype was seen at least ten times. This chain links TRBV7-2 with TRBJ2-3, with a weak D call TRBD2 (5 bases). In germline, CDR1 is SGHTA, CDR2 FQGNSA. V lost 4 bases and J lost 5, with 16 bases in between. This CDR3 region has 15 residues. DNA for the CDR3: TGTGCCAGCAGCTCACCGGGGTTATCTGGAGATACGCAGTATTTT. It yields the protein CASSSPGLSGDTQYF.

J is TRBJ2-1 and V is TRBV10-3; tentative D call: TRBD2 (5 bases). Germline CDR1 is ENHRY and CDR2 is SYGVKD. The CDR3 loop spans 13 amino acids. V was pared by 9 bases and J by 5 bases, with 14 bases between. CDR3 bases: TGTGCCATTCACGTGACTACCGACAATGAGCAGTTCTTC. As protein: CAIHVTTDNEQFF.

This clonotype was seen once. The chain recombines TRBV7-9 with TRBJ2-1; D ambiguous. V lost 6 bases, J lost 8 bases, and 11 bases lay in between. The germline gives CDR1 SEHNR, CDR2 FQNEAQ (reference sequence). CDR3 length: 12 amino acids. CDR3 amino acids: CASRGYGHEQFF. The CDR3 bases are TGTGCCAGCAGGGGGTATGGGCATGAGCAGTTCTTC.

This clonotype occurred a few times. The rearrangement links TRBV7-9 to TRBJ2-1, with D possibly TRBD2 on 5 matching bases. Trimming took off 4 bases at V and 4 bases at J, with 14 bases between the two ends. The CDR3 spans 15 residues. Germline V gene sequence: CDR1 SEHNR, CDR2 FQNEAQ (reference sequence). CDR3 sequence: CASSWRADSYNEQFF. The CDR3 nucleotides read TGTGCCAGCAGCTGGCGGGCGGATTCGTACAATGAGCAGTTCTTC.

V and J are TRBV7-9 and TRBJ2-1, with 10 bases lining up with TRBD2. The germline V gene has CDR1 SEHNR and CDR2 FQNEAQ (reference sequence). The junction had 7 bases not matched to a gene; V was cut back by 5 bases and J by 6 bases. The CDR3 sequence is 15 residues long. The CDR3 region is CASSLLAGGINEQFF. CDR3 DNA sequence: TGTGCCAGCAGCCTCTTAGCGGGAGGTATCAATGAGCAGTTCTTC.

This clonotype was seen repeatedly, ten times or more. The chain has TRBV7-9 and TRBJ1-2, with unresolved D. The ends were cut back, 5 bases at V and 3 bases at J, with 16 bases in the middle. Germline V gene data show CDR1 as SEHNR and CDR2 as FQNEAQ (reference sequence). CDR3 length: 15 amino acids. DNA of the CDR3: TGTGCCAGCAGCCCCGGGGAGAGACAAGACTATGGCTACACCTTC. This gives the protein CASSPGERQDYGYTF.

This chain uses TRBV20-1 with TRBJ1-4; D is unresolved. The V and J ends lost 3 bases and 5 bases respectively, with 10 bases between them. CDR1 DFQATT and CDR2 SNEGSKA come from the germline V gene (reference sequence). The CDR3 length is 13 residues. The CDR3 DNA sequence: TGCAGTGCTAGGTACGGACTGAATGAAAAACTGTTTTTT. It encodes CSARYGLNEKLFF.

This clonotype came up a few times. This CDR3 reads CASGGRWPETQYF. In DNA form, the CDR3 reads TGTGCCAGCGGGGGGAGATGGCCAGAGACCCAGTACTTC. The chain is built from TRBV28 and TRBJ2-5, with a possible D match to TRBD2 (6 bases). The length of the CDR3 is 13 residues. The V gene's germline CDR1 is MDHEN and CDR2 SYDVKM. Trimming stripped 8 bases from V and 4 bases from J, with 14 bases between.

The rearrangement joins TRBV15 to TRBJ2-4; D unresolved. The CDR3 has 16 residues. V lost 5 bases to trimming and J lost 0 bases, with 14 bases between them. CDR1 LNHNV and CDR2 YYDKDF come from the germline V gene (reference sequence). This chain's CDR3 is CATSGLEQIAKNIQYF. CDR3 bases: TGTGCCACCAGCGGTTTGGAACAGATAGCCAAAAACATTCAGTACTTC. Variable domain in full (rest from reference TRBV15 and TRBJ2-4): DAMVIQNPRYQVTQFGKPVTLSCSQTLNHNVMYWYQQKSSQAPKLLFHYYDKDFNNEADTPDNFQSRRPNTSFCFLDIRSPGLGDTAMYLCATSGLEQIAKNIQYFGAGTRLSVL.